The rows below give T cell receptor beta chains drawn from one sample of a study of T cell responses to AZD1222 COVID-19 vaccine. The method was immunoSEQ multiplex PCR; TCRdb's version includes in-frame clones alone and lacks a portion of them. This table has fewer than 120,000 clones, less than 95% appearing once. Sequencing was performed on peripheral blood, taken 28 days after the second AZD1222 dose. Every receptor here comes from an adult who received the AZD1222 COVID-19 vaccine. Both conserved end residues are part of each CDR3.

v_gene,CDR3aa
TRBV6-5,CASSPIRAAMDTQYF
TRBV6-5,CASTRTYEQYF
TRBV6-5,CASISTDSYNSPLHF
TRBV19,CASKRVGEIRNSPLHF
TRBV27,CASSPWDGSNEKLFF
TRBV7-9,CASSLEWGGPTDTQYF
TRBV20-1,CSARRHGYTF
TRBV7-9,CASSLRTQGWGGEAFF
TRBV6-2/TRBV6-3,CASSDLSSSSYNEQFF
TRBV10-2,CASQTSLNTEAFF
TRBV10-1,CASSEQGFGYGYTF
TRBV2,CASGGIVQGASTGNTIYF
TRBV12-3/TRBV12-4,CASSLANNQPQHF
TRBV18,CASSPGAGRRSGNTIYF
TRBV7-6,CASSPGQGGFYGYTF
TRBV7-9,CASSPGGPYEQYF
TRBV4-2,CASSQEQGATKSYGYTF
TRBV4-1,CASSQGGNSQNTEAFF
TRBV2,CASSPRALGPQHF
TRBV29-1,CSVEEGAAGDADTQYF
TRBV5-1,CASSPGRSNSGYTF
TRBV9,CASSVEAGGRYEQFF
TRBV12-3/TRBV12-4,CASSLGSNYGYTF
TRBV18,CASSPFSLRTGYNSPLHF
TRBV19,CASSPSLRGWHGYTF
TRBV27,CASSSAGTGEETQYF
TRBV2,CASRGSGEAFF
TRBV9,CASSVGLREGGNTIYF
TRBV15,CATTPGGYTDNEQFF
TRBV4-2,CASSQVVVQGYTF
TRBV28,CASSLGDRVGNTIYF
TRBV7-9,CASSSAPGRGSYEQYF
TRBV13,CASSLGLQRGTQYF
TRBV18,CASSPPSGGLNTGELFF
TRBV14,CASSQGVLTEAFF
TRBV7-9,CASSRAGTSMYEQYF
TRBV6-5,CASTTIQGEREQYF
TRBV12-3/TRBV12-4,CASKIQRTDTQYF
TRBV27,CASSSDPRWEQYF
TRBV9,CASSRSGGLAGDRETQYF